The 4 T cell receptor beta chains below all came from one sample that was sequenced in a study of control samples from healthy donors and cancer patients. The protocol was immunoSEQ multiplex PCR, while the TCRdb copy is restricted to in-frame clones and leaves out a portion. The top ten clones hold around 4.9% of a sample with roughly 140,000 clones, about 89% of them seen once. Sequencing was performed on blood. These receptors were taken from a man aged 30 to 39 in good health.

The CDR3 here is CASSQGIGQSEAFF. CDR3 sequence (DNA): TGTGCCAGCAGCCAAGGGATCGGACAGAGTGAAGCTTTCTTT. The chain employs TRBV3-1 (or the pseudogene TRBV3-2) and TRBJ1-1; maybe TRBD1 (6 bases). CDR1 LGHDT and CDR2 YNNKEL come from the germline V gene (reference sequence). The CDR3 sequence is 14 residues long. Deletions cut 1 base from V and 7 bases from J, with 13 bases between.

The V gene is TRBV5-4, the J gene TRBJ2-3; D perhaps matches TRBD1 (5 bases). This CDR3 spans 14 amino acids. Per germline, CDR1 SGHNT and CDR2 YYREEE (reference sequence). Trimming stripped 2 bases from V and 2 bases from J, with 9 bases between. The CDR3 sequence is CASSFRQTTDTQYF. CDR3 nucleotides: TGTGCCAGCAGCTTCCGACAGACCACAGATACGCAGTATTTT.

The chain uses TRBV7-3 and TRBJ1-1; perhaps TRBD1 as D (5 bases). The CDR3 runs 15 residues. CDR1 is SGHTA, CDR2 FQGTGA, per germline. V was trimmed by 1 base and J by 8 bases, leaving 17 bases between them. The CDR3 bases are TGTGCCAGCAGCTTAATGCCCGTCGGACGGGACGAAGCTTTCTTT. Translated: CASSLMPVGRDEAFF.

The CDR3 loop is CASRDRVTEAFF. CDR3 nucleotides: TGTGCCAGCAGGGATCGTGTCACTGAAGCTTTCTTT. The chain is built from TRBV19 and TRBJ1-1; maybe TRBD1 (5 bases). CDR1 and CDR2 (germline): LNHDA, SQIVND (reference sequence). Deletions cut 9 bases from V and 4 bases from J, with 12 bases between. The CDR3 covers 12 residues.